This T cell receptor (beta chain) was obtained from a study of neurological immune-mediated disorders. Findings and caveats of the study: There were no CDR3 amino acid sequences shared by expanded clones across subjects, a result suggesting private repertoires in all groups.

At least ten counts were recorded for this clonotype. What it recognizes is unknown. V was cut by 4 bases and J by 5 bases, with 10 bases left in between. This CDR3 is built from 13 residues. Germline-derived CDR1 and CDR2 are SGDLS and YYNGEE. The cDNA was generated through 5'RACE incorporating 10-nucleotide random UMIs. In TCRdb, the 5' RACE reads were re-called with MiXCR into one record per CDR3 protein. The repertoire holds approximately 30,000 distinct CDR3 sequences, with around 14% as singletons. The material sequenced was PBMCs. The receptor was isolated from a man between 65 and 85 years old in good health. The chain employs TRBV9 and TRBJ1-3; a weak D match, TRBD1 (5 bases). CDR3 residues: CASSSGLRNTIYF. CDR3 nucleotide sequence: TGTGCCAGCAGCTCGGGGCTCCGAAACACCATATATTTT.